The rows below give T cell receptor beta chains drawn from one sample of a study of regulatory T cells in long-lasting Graves disease. One entry per CDR3 protein results from TCRdb running MiXCR on the multiplex PCR reads. The sample lists about 370,000 distinct CDR3 sequences, 15% to 18% occurring once. Sequencing was performed on peripheral blood mononuclear cells (PBMCs), taken at new diagnosis, from a patient treated with antithyroid drugs. The origin of the receptors is a female donor with Graves disease. The CDR3 runs from the conserved cysteine through the conserved F or W. A D gene is named only where the DNA matches it firmly. Size is omitted from some rows. Given values are once, few, many or a class for expanded clones.

v_gene: TRBV11-3; j_gene: TRBJ2-3; abundance: few; d_gene: TRBD2; CDR3nt: TGTGCCAGCAGCTTAGATTCGCGGCCGGGAGGGGCAGATACGCAGTATTTT; CDR3aa: CASSLDSRPGGADTQYF
v_gene: TRBV6-5; j_gene: TRBJ2-1; abundance: few; d_gene: -; CDR3nt: TGTGCCAGCAGTTGGGACTCCCTAGGGAATGAGCAGTTCTTC; CDR3aa: CASSWDSLGNEQFF
v_gene: TRBV11-1; j_gene: TRBJ1-1; abundance: many; d_gene: -; CDR3nt: TGTGCCAGCAGCTTAGCCGGGGCCTTGAACACTGAAGCTTTCTTT; CDR3aa: CASSLAGALNTEAFF
v_gene: TRBV28; j_gene: TRBJ2-3; abundance: many; d_gene: -; CDR3nt: TGTGCCAGCAGTTTATTCAGTCGGACCCTCCCTTTCACAGATACGCAGTATTTT; CDR3aa: CASSLFSRTLPFTDTQYF
v_gene: TRBV19; j_gene: TRBJ1-5; abundance: few; d_gene: -; CDR3nt: TGTGCCAGTAGTATAATCGGGCGGAGGGGAAATCAGCCCCAGCATTTT; CDR3aa: CASSIIGRRGNQPQHF
v_gene: TRBV2; j_gene: TRBJ2-2; abundance: many; d_gene: TRBD2; CDR3nt: TGTGCCAGCAGTGAAAGATCCCTAGCGGGGGGTACCGGGGAGCTGTTTTTT; CDR3aa: CASSERSLAGGTGELFF
v_gene: TRBV7-9; j_gene: TRBJ1-3; abundance: -; d_gene: -; CDR3nt: TGTGCCAGCAGCCCCTCGGGAGGTGCTGGAAACACCATATATTTT; CDR3aa: CASSPSGGAGNTIYF
v_gene: TRBV14; j_gene: TRBJ1-4; abundance: -; d_gene: -; CDR3nt: TGTGCCAGCAGCCAAGACTGGACACGGGATAATGAAAAACTGTTTTTT; CDR3aa: CASSQDWTRDNEKLFF
v_gene: TRBV6-2/TRBV6-3; j_gene: TRBJ2-1; abundance: many; d_gene: TRBD1; CDR3nt: TGTGCCAGCACCCCGGGACAGGGGTACAATGAGCAGTTCTTC; CDR3aa: CASTPGQGYNEQFF
v_gene: TRBV4-3; j_gene: TRBJ2-5; abundance: many; d_gene: TRBD2; CDR3nt: TGCGCCAGCAGCCAAGGGCCTAAACTAGCGGGAGGGCCTGGAGAGACCCAGTACTTC; CDR3aa: CASSQGPKLAGGPGETQYF
v_gene: TRBV7-9; j_gene: TRBJ2-1; abundance: many; d_gene: -; CDR3nt: TGTGCCAGCAGCTTAGGGGCCGGACGGCGGAGGGATGAGCAGTTCTTC; CDR3aa: CASSLGAGRRRDEQFF
v_gene: TRBV9; j_gene: TRBJ1-6; abundance: few; d_gene: TRBD1; CDR3nt: TGTGCCAGCAGCCCAAAGGGGGACAGGTTGAATTCACCCCTCCACTTT; CDR3aa: CASSPKGDRLNSPLHF
v_gene: TRBV24-1; j_gene: TRBJ2-7; abundance: -; d_gene: TRBD1; CDR3nt: TGTGCCACCAGCTCAACCTCGACAGGGTTCACCTACGAGCAGTACTTC; CDR3aa: CATSSTSTGFTYEQYF
v_gene: TRBV3-1; j_gene: TRBJ1-6; abundance: many; d_gene: TRBD1; CDR3nt: TGTGCCAGCAGCCGCCGGGACAGGGTTTCACCCCTCCACTTT; CDR3aa: CASSRRDRVSPLHF
v_gene: TRBV7-2; j_gene: TRBJ2-5; abundance: many; d_gene: -; CDR3nt: TGTGCCAGCAGCTGGGGAGAGACCCAGTACTTC; CDR3aa: CASSWGETQYF
v_gene: TRBV4-3; j_gene: TRBJ2-1; abundance: many; d_gene: TRBD2; CDR3nt: TGCGCCAGCAGCCCGTTAGCGGGGACGTACAATGAGCAGTTCTTC; CDR3aa: CASSPLAGTYNEQFF
v_gene: TRBV28; j_gene: TRBJ2-1; abundance: -; d_gene: -; CDR3nt: TGTGCCAGCAGTTTTCAAGGGCTGGGCAATGAGCAGTTCTTC; CDR3aa: CASSFQGLGNEQFF
v_gene: TRBV20-1; j_gene: TRBJ2-4; abundance: many; d_gene: -; CDR3nt: TGCAGTGCTAGAGAAATGGACTTGGAGTACTTC; CDR3aa: CSAREMDLEYF
v_gene: TRBV6-6; j_gene: TRBJ2-1; abundance: many; d_gene: -; CDR3nt: TGTGCCAGCAGTTACTCGGGGCGGAATGAGCAGTTCTTC; CDR3aa: CASSYSGRNEQFF
v_gene: TRBV29-1; j_gene: TRBJ2-7; abundance: many; d_gene: TRBD1; CDR3nt: TGCAGCATACTGAATTTAGGGACAGCTACCTACGAGCAGTACTTC; CDR3aa: CSILNLGTATYEQYF
v_gene: TRBV29-1; j_gene: TRBJ2-1; abundance: -; d_gene: -; CDR3nt: TGCAGCGTTGAAAAGGAGGGGAGCTCCTACGAGCAGTTCTTC; CDR3aa: CSVEKEGSSYEQFF
v_gene: TRBV10-3; j_gene: TRBJ1-3; abundance: many; d_gene: -; CDR3nt: TGTGCCATCAGTGAAGTCTCCAGGGGTGGAAACACCATATATTTT; CDR3aa: CAISEVSRGGNTIYF
v_gene: TRBV29-1; j_gene: TRBJ2-1; abundance: few; d_gene: TRBD1; CDR3nt: TGCAGCGTAGGCCCGACAACAGGGGGTGAGTTCTTC; CDR3aa: CSVGPTTGGEFF
v_gene: TRBV29-1; j_gene: TRBJ1-3; abundance: many; d_gene: TRBD1; CDR3nt: TGCAGCGTGGGGACAGCTGGAAACACCATATATTTT; CDR3aa: CSVGTAGNTIYF
v_gene: TRBV6-1; j_gene: TRBJ1-5; abundance: many; d_gene: -; CDR3nt: TGTGCCAGCAGATCCACGGGGGGGGAACAGCCCCAGCATTTT; CDR3aa: CASRSTGGEQPQHF
v_gene: TRBV28; j_gene: TRBJ2-3; abundance: many; d_gene: TRBD2; CDR3nt: TGTGCCCCTGGGGCTAGCGGAGGCACAGATACGCAGTATTTT; CDR3aa: CAPGASGGTDTQYF